This TCR beta chain was recorded in a study of T cells in localized non-small cell lung cancer. Study observations and caveats: Maximal T cell clonality occurred in uninvolved adjacent lung, with tumor ranking below it. Among blood samples, higher T cell density accompanied longer overall survival.

A word on this clone: Its specificity is unknown.

This table comes from immunoSEQ multiplex PCR, and its TCRdb copy is limited to in-frame clones, with some not included. The data hold about 52,000 clones, with approximately 86% observed a single time. The source was PBMCs, collected before any cancer treatment. This clonotype was obtained from a female donor with stage II lung adenocarcinoma.

In nucleotides, the CDR3 is TGCGCCAGCAGCGCCGGGGACCGCGAGCAGTACTTC. Protein sequence: CASSAGDREQYF. The gene calls are TRBV5-1 and TRBJ2-7, with D perhaps being TRBD1 or TRBD2 (5 bases each). Germline loops: CDR1 SGHRS, CDR2 YFSETQ. Trimming cost V 4 bases and J 6 bases, with 11 bases left between them. This CDR3 is 12 amino acids long.